This T cell receptor (beta chain) was sequenced during a study of OX40 agonist ivuxolimab in advanced cancers. Background on the whole study: Ivuxolimab was an agonistic, fully human IgG2 monoclonal antibody directed against OX40 (CD134), a costimulatory receptor. Partial responses occurred in three dose-escalation patients, of whom one had hepatocellular carcinoma and two had cutaneous melanoma. Among the roughly 52 dose-escalation patients, some 19 had hepatocellular carcinoma, roughly 15 melanoma, 9 renal cell carcinoma and 9 head and neck cancer. Intravenous ivuxolimab was administered to patients every 2 weeks at six dose levels: 0.01, 0.1, 0.3, 1.5, 3 and 10 mg/kg. Prior anti-PD-1, anti-PD-L1 or anti-CTLA-4 therapy was permitted, and checkpoint inhibitors had been received by less than 45% of dose-escalation patients. In the dose-escalation cohort, more than 80% of patients were male, and the mean age was approximately 60 years with a range of about 23 to 79. The paper reports the monotherapy dose-escalation portion (N = 52 patients) of the phase I ivuxolimab trial. Peripheral TCRbeta sequencing aimed to test whether ivuxolimab altered TCR sequence diversity and caused clonal T-cell expansion. Findings and caveats that apply to the study as a whole: After ivuxolimab, expanded clones were on average more numerous among CD8+ T cells than among CD4+ T cells. Antigen specificity was not determined for the clonally expanded peripheral T cells. In the 0.1-3.0 mg/kg groups, partial responders were among the patients with the lowest normalized peripheral clonal expansion, particularly in CD8+ T cells. At doses of 0.1 to 3.0 mg/kg, clonal expansion of both CD4+ and CD8+ blood T cells was observed from baseline to week 6. Low levels of normalized T-cell clonal expansion were also seen in some patients who did not respond.

As for this clone: Its antigen target is currently unknown. No much larger clone exists at a distance of one base, and base qualities are not known.

The germline V gene provides CDR1 SGDLS and CDR2 YYNGEE. V is pruned by 3 bases and J by 4 bases, leaving 5 bases of the junction without a gene match. The CDR3, from cysteine to phenylalanine, totals 16 residues. The CDR3 DNA has 48 bases and is translated from base 1. The trial excluded patients who had a history of autoimmune disease or who were on systemic immunosuppression. Peripheral blood for TCR sequencing was collected from all dose cohorts at baseline, on cycle 4 day 1, and on cycle 7 day 1. Samples were obtained from an open-label, multicenter, first-in-human phase I dose-escalation trial of ivuxolimab. Adults with locally advanced or metastatic melanoma, renal cell, hepatocellular, or head and neck squamous cell carcinoma were enrolled in the trial. CD4+ and CD8+ T cells were sorted separately from peripheral blood before TCR sequencing. Genomic DNA was isolated from the sorted cells so that the TCRbeta CDR3 region could be sequenced. TCRbeta CDR3 regions were sequenced using the immunoSEQ Assay. Sourced from immuneACCESS, this table was stored by TCRdb with only in-frame sequences that have V and J called. A share of the clones is absent; for the studies checked, an unresolved V gene accounts for under half, and the remainder has no known explanation. The sample table contains about 68,000 clones; only one count was recorded for about 83% of them. Of the sample, 6.5% to 7.5% is held by the ten largest clones.

The material sequenced was CD4+ or CD8+ T cells sorted from blood, taken in a trial of the OX40 agonist ivuxolimab. This chain is built from TRBV9 and TRBJ2-1; 12 of the junction bases match TRBD2. The clonotype originates from an adult with an advanced solid tumor such as melanoma, head and neck, liver or kidney cancer. The CDR3 loop reads CASSGKTSGSYNEQFF. The nucleotide sequence reads as follows: TGTGCCAGCAGCGGAAAGACTAGCGGGAGTTACAATGAGCAGTTCTTC.